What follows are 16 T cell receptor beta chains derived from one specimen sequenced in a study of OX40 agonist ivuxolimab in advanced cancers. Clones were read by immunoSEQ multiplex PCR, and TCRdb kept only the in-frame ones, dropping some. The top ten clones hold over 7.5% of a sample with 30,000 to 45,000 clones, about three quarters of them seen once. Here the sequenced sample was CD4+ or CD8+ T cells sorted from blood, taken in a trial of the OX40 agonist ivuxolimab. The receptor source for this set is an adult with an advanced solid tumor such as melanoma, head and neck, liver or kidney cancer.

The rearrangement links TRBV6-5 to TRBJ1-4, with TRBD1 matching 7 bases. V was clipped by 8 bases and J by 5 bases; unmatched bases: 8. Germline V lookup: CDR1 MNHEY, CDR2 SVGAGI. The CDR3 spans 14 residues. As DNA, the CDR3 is TGTGCCAGCCGACAAGGAGGGGGCAATGAAAAACTGTTTTTT. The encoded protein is CASRQGGGNEKLFF.

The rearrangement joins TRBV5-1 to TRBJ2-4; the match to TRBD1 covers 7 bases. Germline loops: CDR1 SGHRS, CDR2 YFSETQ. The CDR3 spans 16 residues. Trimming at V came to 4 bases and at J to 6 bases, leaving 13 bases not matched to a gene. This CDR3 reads CASSPPAGTEGNIQYF. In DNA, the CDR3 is TGCGCCAGCAGCCCTCCCGCCGGGACAGAAGGAAACATTCAGTACTTC.

The CDR3 loop reads CANRPEGLGTEAFF. As DNA, the CDR3 is TGTGCCAACAGGCCGGAAGGGTTGGGCACTGAAGCTTTCTTT. The gene calls are TRBV2 and TRBJ1-1, with D maybe TRBD1 (5 bases). Trimming shortened V by 10 bases and J by 4 bases, and 19 bases separated the two germline ends. Germline loops: CDR1 SNHLY, CDR2 FYNNEI. The CDR3 sequence is 14 residues long.

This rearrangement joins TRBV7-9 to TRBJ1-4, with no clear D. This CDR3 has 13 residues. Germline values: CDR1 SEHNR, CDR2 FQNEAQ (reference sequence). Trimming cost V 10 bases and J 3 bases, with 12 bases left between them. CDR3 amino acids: CATRPGANEKLFF. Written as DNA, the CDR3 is TGTGCCACCCGTCCCGGGGCTAATGAAAAACTGTTTTTT.

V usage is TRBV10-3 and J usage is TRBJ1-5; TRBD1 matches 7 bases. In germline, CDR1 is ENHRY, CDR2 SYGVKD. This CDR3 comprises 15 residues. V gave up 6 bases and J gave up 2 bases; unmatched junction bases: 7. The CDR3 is CAISRGGDGNQPQHF. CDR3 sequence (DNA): TGTGCCATCAGCAGGGGGGGAGATGGCAATCAGCCCCAGCATTTT.

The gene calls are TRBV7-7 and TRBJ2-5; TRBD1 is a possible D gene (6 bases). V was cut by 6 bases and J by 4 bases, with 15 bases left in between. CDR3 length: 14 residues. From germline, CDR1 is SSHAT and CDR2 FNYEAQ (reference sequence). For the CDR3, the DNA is TGTGCCAGCAGTAGGGGGACGATGCGAGAGACCCAGTACTTC. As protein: CASSRGTMRETQYF.

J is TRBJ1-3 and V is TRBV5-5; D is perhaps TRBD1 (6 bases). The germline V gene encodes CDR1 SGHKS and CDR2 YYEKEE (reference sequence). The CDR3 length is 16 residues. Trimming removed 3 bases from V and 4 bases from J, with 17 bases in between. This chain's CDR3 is CASSWSLGQLGNTIYF. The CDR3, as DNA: TGTGCCAGCAGCTGGAGTCTAGGACAGTTAGGAAACACCATATATTTT.

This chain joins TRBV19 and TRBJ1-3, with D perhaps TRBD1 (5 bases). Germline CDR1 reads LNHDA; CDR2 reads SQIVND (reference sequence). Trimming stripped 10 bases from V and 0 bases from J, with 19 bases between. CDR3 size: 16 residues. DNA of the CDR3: TGTGCCACCCAAATCGGGGGGGGTTCCTCTGGAAACACCATATATTTT. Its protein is CATQIGGGSSGNTIYF.

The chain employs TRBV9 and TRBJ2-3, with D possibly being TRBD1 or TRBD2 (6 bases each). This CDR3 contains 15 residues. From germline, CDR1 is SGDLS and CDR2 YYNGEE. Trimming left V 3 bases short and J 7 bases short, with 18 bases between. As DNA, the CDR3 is TGTGCCAGCAGCGCCTCGAGGGGGGAGGTGAATACGCAGTATTTT. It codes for CASSASRGEVNTQYF.

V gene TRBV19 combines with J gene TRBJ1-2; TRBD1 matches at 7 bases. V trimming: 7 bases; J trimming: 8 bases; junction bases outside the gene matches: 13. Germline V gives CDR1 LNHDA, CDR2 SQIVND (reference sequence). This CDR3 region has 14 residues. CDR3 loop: CASTNSGGKDGYTF. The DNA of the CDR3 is TGTGCCAGTACCAACTCAGGGGGAAAGGACGGCTACACCTTC.

CDR3 bases: TGTGCCAGCAGTTACTCTGGGGCAAAGACTAATGAAAAACTGTTTTTT. Translated: CASSYSGAKTNEKLFF. V gene TRBV6-5 combines with J gene TRBJ1-4; TRBD1 might be the D (5 bases). The CDR3 runs to 16 residues. V lost 0 bases and J 2 bases, leaving 10 bases between the germline ends. Germline-derived CDR1 and CDR2 are MNHEY and SVGAGI.

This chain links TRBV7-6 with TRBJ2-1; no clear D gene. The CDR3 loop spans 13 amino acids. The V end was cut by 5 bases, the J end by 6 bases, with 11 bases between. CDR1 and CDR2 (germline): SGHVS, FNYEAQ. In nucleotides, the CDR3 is TGTGCCAGCAGCCCCTCCGAAGTCAATGAGCAGTTCTTC. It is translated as CASSPSEVNEQFF.

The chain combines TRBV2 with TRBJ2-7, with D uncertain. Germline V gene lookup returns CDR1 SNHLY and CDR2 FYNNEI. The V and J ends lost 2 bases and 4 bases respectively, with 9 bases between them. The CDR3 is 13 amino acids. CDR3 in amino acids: CASSEITRYEQYF. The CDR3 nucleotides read TGTGCCAGCAGTGAAATAACGCGGTACGAGCAGTACTTC.

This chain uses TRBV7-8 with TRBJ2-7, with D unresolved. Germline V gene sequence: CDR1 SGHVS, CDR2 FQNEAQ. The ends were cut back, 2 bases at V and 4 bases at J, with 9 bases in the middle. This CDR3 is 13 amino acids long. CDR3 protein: CASSLSPDYEQYF. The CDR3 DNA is TGTGCCAGCAGCTTAAGCCCGGATTACGAGCAGTACTTC.

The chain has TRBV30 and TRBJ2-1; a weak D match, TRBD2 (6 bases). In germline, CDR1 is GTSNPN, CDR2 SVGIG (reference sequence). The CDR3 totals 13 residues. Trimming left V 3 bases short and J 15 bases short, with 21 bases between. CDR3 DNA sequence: TGTGCCTGGAGGCAACCGGGACTCCCTCAATGGTTCTTC. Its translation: CAWRQPGLPQWFF.

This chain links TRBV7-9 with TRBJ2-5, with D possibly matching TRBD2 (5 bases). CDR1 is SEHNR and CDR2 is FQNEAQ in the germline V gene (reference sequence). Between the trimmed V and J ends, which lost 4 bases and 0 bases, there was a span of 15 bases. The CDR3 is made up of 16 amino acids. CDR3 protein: CASSWIGWRYQETQYF. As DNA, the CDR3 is TGTGCCAGCAGCTGGATCGGCTGGAGGTACCAAGAGACCCAGTACTTC.